Below, one T cell receptor (beta chain) is given with its context. This entry is derived from a study of control samples from healthy donors and cancer patients. Using immunoSEQ multiplex PCR, the repertoire was profiled, and TCRdb retains in-frame clones only, with some absent. The sample records approximately 44,000 clones, 65% to 80% being singletons. The CDR3 sequence is 13 residues long. The germline CDR1 and CDR2 sequences are MNHEY and SMNVEV (reference sequence). Between the trimmed V and J ends, which lost 4 bases and 0 bases, there was a span of 7 bases. The chain combines TRBV27 with TRBJ2-7; D gene ambiguous. This clonotype was sampled from a male donor with melanoma. Sequencing was performed on formalin-fixed, paraffin-embedded tissue. The CDR3, as DNA: TGTGCCAGCAGTTCCGACAACTCCTACGAGCAGTACTTC. Its translation is CASSSDNSYEQYF.